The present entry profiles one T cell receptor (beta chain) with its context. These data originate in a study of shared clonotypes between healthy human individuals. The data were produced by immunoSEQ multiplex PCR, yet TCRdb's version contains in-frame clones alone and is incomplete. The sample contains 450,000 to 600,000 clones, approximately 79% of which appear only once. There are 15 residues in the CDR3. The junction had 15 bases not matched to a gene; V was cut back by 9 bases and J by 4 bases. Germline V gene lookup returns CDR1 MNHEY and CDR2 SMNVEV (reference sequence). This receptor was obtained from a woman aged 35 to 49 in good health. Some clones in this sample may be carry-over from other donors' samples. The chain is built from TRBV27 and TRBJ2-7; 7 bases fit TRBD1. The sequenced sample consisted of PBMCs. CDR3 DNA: TGTGCCAGATACCCCGCCGGGACAGCCGTTTACGAGCAGTACTTC. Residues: CARYPAGTAVYEQYF.